Each of the 3 T cell receptor beta chains below was sequenced from the same sample in a study of T cell responses to AZD1222 COVID-19 vaccine (dated by TCRdb to about 2021). Library prep was done by the immunoSEQ multiplex PCR assay. The source is immuneACCESS, and TCRdb retained only in-frame sequences with V and J called. Part of the clones is not carried over; for the studies checked, unresolved V genes explain less than half of this, and the remainder is unexplained. Here the sample has approximately 150,000 clones; about 90% occur a single time. The ten top clones hold about 4.6% of the sample. This specimen's time point label, interpreted: baseline before first vaccination. The treatment or condition label here, explained by the study, means: meningococcal conjugate vaccine given as trial control. The specimen was peripheral blood, collected on day 0 of MenACWY control vaccination. These receptors came from an adult in good health.

The CDR3 nucleotides read TGCAGCGGATTGACAGGGTCCACTGAAGCTTTCTTT. This codes for CSGLTGSTEAFF. The chain couples TRBV29-1 to TRBJ1-1, with TRBD1 matching 7 bases. The V gene end was trimmed by 7 bases and the J gene end by 4 bases; junction bases not matched to a gene: 6. This CDR3 comprises 12 residues. CDR1 and CDR2 from the germline V gene are SQVTM and ANQGSEA.

V usage is TRBV3-1 (or the pseudogene TRBV3-2) and J usage is TRBJ2-3, with unresolved D. Trimming cost V 2 bases and J 5 bases, with 14 bases left between them. CDR3 length: 15 residues. CDR1 and CDR2 (germline): LGHDT, YNNKEL (reference sequence). The CDR3 DNA follows: TGTGCCAGCAGCCAACCCGGGTCCACCAAAGATACGCAGTATTTT. This codes for CASSQPGSTKDTQYF.

This sequence joins TRBV19 and TRBJ2-4; D call uncertain. Germline CDR1 reads LNHDA; CDR2 reads SQIVND (reference sequence). This CDR3 has 16 residues. Trimming left V 0 bases short and J 6 bases short, with 15 bases between. In nucleotides, the CDR3 is TGTGCCAGTAGTATAGATGCGGAGACTGGTAGAAACATTCAGTACTTC. Encoded protein: CASSIDAETGRNIQYF.